The following is a TCR beta chain sequence with its context. Germline trimming cut 5 bases from V and 9 bases from J; bases unmatched to any gene: 13. Germline V gene lookup returns CDR1 SGHTA and CDR2 FQGTGA. The length of the CDR3 is 15 residues. This sample is drawn from a study of radiotherapy plus CTLA-4 blockade in lung cancer. This table comes from immunoSEQ multiplex PCR, and its TCRdb copy is limited to in-frame clones, with some not included. The profile covers 95,000 to 150,000 clones, with more than 80% appearing a single time and roughly 6.9% taken by the ten largest. Sample: peripheral blood, taken from a patient treated with radiotherapy plus ipilimumab. This TCR was recovered from a human donor with non-small cell lung cancer that progressed on radiotherapy plus ipilimumab. The chain combines TRBV7-3 with TRBJ2-1; 7 nucleotides match TRBD2. The CDR3 reads CASSQFVGRAIEQFF. In DNA form, the CDR3 reads TGTGCCAGCAGCCAATTCGTGGGGAGGGCCATTGAGCAGTTCTTC.